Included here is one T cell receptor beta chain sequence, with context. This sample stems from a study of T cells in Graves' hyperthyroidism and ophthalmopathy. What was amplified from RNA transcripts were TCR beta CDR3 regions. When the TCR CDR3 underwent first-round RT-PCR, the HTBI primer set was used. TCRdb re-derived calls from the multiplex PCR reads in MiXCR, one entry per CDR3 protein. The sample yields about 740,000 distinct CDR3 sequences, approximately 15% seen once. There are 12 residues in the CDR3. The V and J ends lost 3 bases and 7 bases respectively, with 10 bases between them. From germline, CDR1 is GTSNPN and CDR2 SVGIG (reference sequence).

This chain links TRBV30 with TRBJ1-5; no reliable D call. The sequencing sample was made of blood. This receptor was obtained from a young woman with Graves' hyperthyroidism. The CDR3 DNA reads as TGTGCCTGGAGCCTTAATGAGCAGCCCCAGCATTTT. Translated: CAWSLNEQPQHF.